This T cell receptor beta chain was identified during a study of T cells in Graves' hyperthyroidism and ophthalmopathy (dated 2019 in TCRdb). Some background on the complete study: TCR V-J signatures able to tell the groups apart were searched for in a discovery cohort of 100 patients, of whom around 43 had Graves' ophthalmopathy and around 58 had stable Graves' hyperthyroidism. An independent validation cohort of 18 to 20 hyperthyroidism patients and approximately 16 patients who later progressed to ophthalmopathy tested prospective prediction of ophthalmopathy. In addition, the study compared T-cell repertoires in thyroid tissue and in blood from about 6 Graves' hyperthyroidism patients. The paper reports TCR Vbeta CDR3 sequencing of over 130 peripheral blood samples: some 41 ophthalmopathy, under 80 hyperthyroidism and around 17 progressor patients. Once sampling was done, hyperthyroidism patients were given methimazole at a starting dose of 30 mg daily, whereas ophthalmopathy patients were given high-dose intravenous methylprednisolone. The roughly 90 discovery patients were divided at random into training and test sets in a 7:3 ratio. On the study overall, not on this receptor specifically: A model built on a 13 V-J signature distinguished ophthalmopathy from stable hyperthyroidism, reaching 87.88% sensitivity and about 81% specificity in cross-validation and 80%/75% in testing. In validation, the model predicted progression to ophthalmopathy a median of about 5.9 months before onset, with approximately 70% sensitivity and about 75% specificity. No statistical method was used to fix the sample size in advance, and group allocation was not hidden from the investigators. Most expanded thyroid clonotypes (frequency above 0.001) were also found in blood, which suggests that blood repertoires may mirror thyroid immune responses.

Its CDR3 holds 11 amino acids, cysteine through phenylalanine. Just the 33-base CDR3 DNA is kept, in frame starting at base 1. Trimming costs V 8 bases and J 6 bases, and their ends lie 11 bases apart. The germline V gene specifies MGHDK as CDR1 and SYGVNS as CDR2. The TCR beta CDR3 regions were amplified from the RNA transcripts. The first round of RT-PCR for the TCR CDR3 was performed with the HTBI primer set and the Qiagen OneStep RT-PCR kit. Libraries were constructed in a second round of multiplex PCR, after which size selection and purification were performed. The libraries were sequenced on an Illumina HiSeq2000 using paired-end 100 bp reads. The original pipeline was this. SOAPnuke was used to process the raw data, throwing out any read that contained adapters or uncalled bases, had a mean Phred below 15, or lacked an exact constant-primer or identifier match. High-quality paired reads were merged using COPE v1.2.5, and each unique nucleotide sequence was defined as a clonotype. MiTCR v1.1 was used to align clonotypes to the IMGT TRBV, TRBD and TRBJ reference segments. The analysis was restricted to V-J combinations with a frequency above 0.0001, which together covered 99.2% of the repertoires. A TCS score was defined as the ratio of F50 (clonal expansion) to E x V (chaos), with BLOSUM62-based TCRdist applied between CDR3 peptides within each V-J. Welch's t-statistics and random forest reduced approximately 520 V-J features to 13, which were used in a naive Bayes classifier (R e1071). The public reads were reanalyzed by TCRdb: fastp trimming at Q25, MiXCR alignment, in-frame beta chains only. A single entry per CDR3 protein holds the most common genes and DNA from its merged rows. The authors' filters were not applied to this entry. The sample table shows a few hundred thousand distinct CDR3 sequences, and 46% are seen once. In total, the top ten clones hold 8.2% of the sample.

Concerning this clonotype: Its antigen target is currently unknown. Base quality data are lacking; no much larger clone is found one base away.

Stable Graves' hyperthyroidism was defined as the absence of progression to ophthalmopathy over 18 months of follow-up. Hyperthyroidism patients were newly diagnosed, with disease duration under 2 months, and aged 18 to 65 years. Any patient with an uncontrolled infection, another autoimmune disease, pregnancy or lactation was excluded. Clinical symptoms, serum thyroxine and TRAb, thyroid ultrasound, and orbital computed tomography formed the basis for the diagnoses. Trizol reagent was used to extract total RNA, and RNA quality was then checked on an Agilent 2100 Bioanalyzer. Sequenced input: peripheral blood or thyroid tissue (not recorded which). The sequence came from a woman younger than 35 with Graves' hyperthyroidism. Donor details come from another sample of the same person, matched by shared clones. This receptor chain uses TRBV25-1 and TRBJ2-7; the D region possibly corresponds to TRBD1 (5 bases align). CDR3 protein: CASVKGAEQYF. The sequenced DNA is TGTGCCAGCGTTAAAGGGGCCGAGCAGTACTTC.